Below are 17 T cell receptor beta chains sequenced from a single sample in a study of cytotoxic CD8 clonotypes in ibrutinib-treated CLL. Assay: immunoSEQ multiplex PCR; the TCRdb copy retains only in-frame clones and omits some. The sample lists 65,000 to 85,000 clones, 90% seen once, with approximately 3.1% in the top ten. The input for sequencing was PBMCs, taken after 12 months of ibrutinib treatment. The receptors were gathered from a human donor with chronic lymphocytic leukemia.

This sequence joins TRBV9 and TRBJ1-1; D uncertain. The CDR3 has 15 amino acids. Germline V gives CDR1 SGDLS, CDR2 YYNGEE. V was shortened by 0 bases and J by 0 bases, with 9 bases between the two germline ends. The CDR3 region is CASSVDVYVNTEAFF. In DNA, the CDR3 is TGTGCCAGCAGCGTAGACGTGTACGTGAACACTGAAGCTTTCTTT.

The rearrangement joins TRBV7-2 to TRBJ1-1; D remains unclear. CDR1 SGHTA and CDR2 FQGNSA come from the germline V gene. V was shortened by 3 bases and J by 0 bases, with 5 bases between the two germline ends. This CDR3 has 13 amino acids. In DNA form, the CDR3 reads TGTGCCAGCAGCTTCAAAATGAACACTGAAGCTTTCTTT. Protein sequence: CASSFKMNTEAFF.

The CDR3: CAWTRGPYQETQYF. CDR3 nucleotide sequence: TGTGCCTGGACCCGCGGCCCGTACCAAGAGACCCAGTACTTC. The chain couples TRBV30 to TRBJ2-5; D remains ambiguous. In germline, CDR1 is GTSNPN, CDR2 SVGIG (reference sequence). Trimming left V 4 bases short and J 0 bases short, with 12 bases between. The CDR3 has 14 residues.

V and J are TRBV9 and TRBJ1-5, with D unresolved. There are 14 residues in the CDR3. The germline V gene encodes CDR1 SGDLS and CDR2 YYNGEE. V lost 4 bases and J lost 0, with 8 bases in between. The CDR3 loop is CASSQSSSNQPQHF. The CDR3 DNA follows: TGTGCCAGCAGCCAATCAAGTAGCAATCAGCCCCAGCATTTT.

The rearrangement links TRBV9 to TRBJ2-2, with D possibly TRBD1 on 6 matching bases. The CDR3 is made up of 15 amino acids. Germline V gene sequence: CDR1 SGDLS, CDR2 YYNGEE. V dropped 1 base and J dropped 4 bases, with 11 bases sitting between them. The CDR3 region has the DNA TGTGCCAGCAGCGTATACAGGGATGGCACCGGGGAGCTGTTTTTT. This translates into CASSVYRDGTGELFF.

This chain joins TRBV6-6 and TRBJ1-2; the D gene is possibly TRBD1 (5 bases). The CDR3 extends over 16 amino acids. CDR1 is MNHNY, CDR2 SVGAGI, per germline (reference sequence). V lost 0 bases and J lost 2, with 13 bases in between. The CDR3 region has the DNA TGTGCCAGCAGTTACTCGAATGCAGGGTTGAACTATGGCTACACCTTC. Protein product: CASSYSNAGLNYGYTF.

J is TRBJ2-7 and V is TRBV19; 7 bases map to TRBD1. V lost 7 bases and J lost 3; bases outside the gene matches: 6. From germline, CDR1 is LNHDA and CDR2 SQIVND (reference sequence). This CDR3 region has 13 residues. This CDR3 reads CASTQGNNYEQYF. The DNA of the CDR3 is TGTGCCAGTACACAGGGGAATAACTACGAGCAGTACTTC.

For this clone: The sample carries other DNA sequences with the same CDR3. The chain combines TRBV5-1 with TRBJ1-1; D remains unclear. CDR3 length equals 14 residues. From germline, CDR1 is SGHRS and CDR2 YFSETQ. V shed 0 bases and J shed 0 bases, with 6 bases lying between them. The CDR3 DNA sequence: TGCGCCAGCAGCTTGGACGGACTGAACACTGAAGCTTTCTTT. Translating it yields CASSLDGLNTEAFF.

The J gene is TRBJ1-2, the V gene TRBV5-1; D gene uncertain. From germline, CDR1 is SGHRS and CDR2 YFSETQ. The germline V and J ends were trimmed by 0 bases and 3 bases, with 15 bases remaining between them. CDR3 length: 16 residues. The CDR3 is CASSLAGSASDYGYTF. CDR3 sequence (DNA): TGCGCCAGCAGCTTGGCCGGCAGTGCATCCGACTATGGCTACACCTTC.

V and J are TRBV5-4 and TRBJ2-7; D is unresolved. The CDR3 runs to 13 residues. Trimming cost V 5 bases and J 1 base, with 10 bases left between them. From germline, CDR1 is SGHNT and CDR2 YYREEE (reference sequence). CDR3 region: CASRATLSYEQYF. CDR3 bases: TGTGCCAGCAGAGCGACACTGTCCTACGAGCAGTACTTC.

CDR3 sequence: CASSEGGLAGGPYNEQFF. The CDR3 nucleotides are TGTGCCAGCAGTGAAGGTGGACTAGCGGGAGGGCCCTACAATGAGCAGTTCTTC. This chain connects TRBV25-1 to TRBJ2-1, with TRBD2 matching 15 bases. This CDR3 comprises 18 residues. V dropped 2 bases and J dropped 2; count of bases not matched to a gene: 4. Germline CDR1 MGHDK, CDR2 SYGVNS. The complete variable domain, with remaining parts taken from reference TRBV25-1 and TRBJ2-1, reads EADIYQTPRYLVIGTGKKITLECSQTMGHDKMYWYQQDPGMELHLIHYSYGVNSTEKGDLSSESTVSRIRTEHFPLTLESARPSHTSQYLCASSEGGLAGGPYNEQFFGPGTRLTVL.

The V gene is TRBV2, the J gene TRBJ2-2, with D maybe TRBD2 (6 bases). The CDR3 runs to 15 residues. Germline V lookup: CDR1 SNHLY, CDR2 FYNNEI. Trimming stripped 7 bases from V and 1 base from J, with 13 bases between. The CDR3 DNA sequence: TGTGCCAGCAACCCCGGGGGACGGAACACCGGGGAGCTGTTTTTT. Its translation is CASNPGGRNTGELFF.

The CDR3 bases are TGTGCCAGCAGCCCCCGGGGGGGCACTGAAGCTTTCTTT. This gives the protein CASSPRGGTEAFF. V gene TRBV7-8 combines with J gene TRBJ1-1; D possibly corresponds to TRBD1 (5 bases). Trimming pared 5 bases from V and 4 bases from J, leaving 11 bases between. The CDR3 runs 13 residues. Looked up from germline, CDR1 is SGHVS and CDR2 is FQNEAQ.

V usage is TRBV9 and J usage is TRBJ2-3; D is uncertain. CDR1 SGDLS and CDR2 YYNGEE come from the germline V gene. Trimming shortened V by 0 bases and J by 0 bases, and 11 bases separated the two germline ends. This CDR3 is built from 16 residues. DNA for the CDR3: TGTGCCAGCAGCGTAGTTGGAGTTTCTAGCACAGATACGCAGTATTTT. As protein: CASSVVGVSSTDTQYF.

This chain links TRBV29-1 with TRBJ1-3, with 10 bases lining up with TRBD1. J gave up 8 bases and V 3 bases, and 7 bases lay outside the gene matches. Germline V gene lookup returns CDR1 SQVTM and CDR2 ANQGSEA. The CDR3 has 14 amino acids. The CDR3 DNA sequence: TGCAGCGTTGAGTCCGGGACAGGGGTACACACCATATATTTT. Its protein is CSVESGTGVHTIYF.

The chain employs TRBV7-9 and TRBJ2-5; D is unresolved. The germline CDR1 and CDR2 sequences are SEHNR and FQNEAQ (reference sequence). This CDR3 comprises 13 residues. Deletions cut 2 bases from V and 5 bases from J, with 9 bases between. CDR3 sequence: CASSLMSPETQYF. DNA for the CDR3: TGTGCCAGCAGCTTAATGAGTCCGGAGACCCAGTACTTC.

The chain recombines TRBV11-3 with TRBJ2-7; 7 bases match TRBD1. The CDR3 sequence is 14 residues long. Germline V gene lookup returns CDR1 SGHNT and CDR2 YENEEA. Trimming took 5 bases from V and 5 from J; bases not matched to a gene: 9. This CDR3 reads CASSERQGYDEQYF. Here the CDR3 DNA reads TGTGCCAGCAGCGAAAGACAGGGATACGACGAGCAGTACTTC.